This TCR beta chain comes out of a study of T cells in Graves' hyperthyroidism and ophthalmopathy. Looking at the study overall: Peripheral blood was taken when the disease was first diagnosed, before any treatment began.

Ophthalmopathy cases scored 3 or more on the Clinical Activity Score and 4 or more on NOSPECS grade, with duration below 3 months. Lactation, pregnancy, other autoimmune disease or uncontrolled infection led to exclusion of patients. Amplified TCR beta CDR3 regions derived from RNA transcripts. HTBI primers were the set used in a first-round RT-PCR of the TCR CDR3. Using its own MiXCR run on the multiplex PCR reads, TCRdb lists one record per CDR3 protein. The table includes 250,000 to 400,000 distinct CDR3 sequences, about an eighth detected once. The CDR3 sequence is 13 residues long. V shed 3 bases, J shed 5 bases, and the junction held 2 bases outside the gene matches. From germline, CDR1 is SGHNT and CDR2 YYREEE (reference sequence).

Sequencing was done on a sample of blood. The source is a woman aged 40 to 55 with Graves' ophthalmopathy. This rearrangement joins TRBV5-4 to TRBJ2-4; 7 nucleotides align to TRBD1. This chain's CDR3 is CASSSDRENIQYF. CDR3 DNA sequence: TGTGCCAGCAGCTCCGACAGGGAAAACATTCAGTACTTC.